The entry that follows covers one T cell receptor (beta chain) sequence. Its antigen is not known. The CDR3 is 17 residues long. Per germline, CDR1 SGHKS and CDR2 YYEKEE (reference sequence). With V trimmed by 0 bases and J by 2 bases, 7 bases remained unmatched. Every one of the donors was a Caucasian adult that lived in Nashville, Tennessee. Without sorting, samples used some 93 million PBMCs for genomic DNA. The source of the sample is a study of shared clonotypes between healthy human individuals. The data were produced by immunoSEQ multiplex PCR, yet TCRdb's version contains in-frame clones alone and is incomplete. The data contain 400,000 to 500,000 clones, around 80% of them singletons. Study-level points and caveats: The diversity represented, both genetic and in exposure history, was limited by few donors. Donor clonotype sharing was expected to depend on sequencing depth.

The sample comprised PBMCs. The gene calls are TRBV5-5 and TRBJ2-7; 11 bases are a match to TRBD2. This sequence was found in a woman aged 35 to 49 in good health. Some clones in this sample may be carry-over from other donors' samples. The CDR3 nucleotides read TGTGCCAGCAGCTTGGGGGGGCTAGCGGGAGGAACCTACGAGCAGTACTTC. Encoded protein: CASSLGGLAGGTYEQYF.